The 28 T cell receptor beta chains below were found in one sample sequenced in a study of CD8+CD57+ T cells in acquired aplastic anemia. CDR3 and TCR beta VDJ profiling relied on a genomic DNA template. MiXCR, run by TCRdb on the reads, gives a single entry per CDR3 protein. The table lists under 200,000 distinct CDR3 sequences, roughly 50% of them singletons. An expansion of CD8+CD57+ cells by flow cytometry had been shown in patients chosen for sequencing. Source material: sorted CD4+, CD8+, or CD8+CD57+ T cells (not recorded which) from PBMCs. The receptors derive from a human donor with aplastic anemia.

This clonotype was picked up one time. A read error is possible here, since a much larger clone lies one base away. The rearrangement uses TRBV20-1 and TRBJ1-5; tentatively, D is TRBD1 (6 bases). CDR1 is DFQATT and CDR2 is SNEGSKA in the germline V gene (reference sequence). This CDR3 region has 17 residues. The CDR3, as DNA: TGCAATGCTAGTAGTCAGGGGAGGTTTTATATTAATCAGCCCCAGCATTTT. Its translation is CNASSQGRFYINQPQHF.

This rearrangement joins TRBV5-4 to TRBJ2-7; 7 nucleotides agree with TRBD2. CDR3 size: 14 residues. Germline V lookup: CDR1 SGHNT, CDR2 YYREEE (reference sequence). The V and J ends lost 4 bases and 2 bases, in that order; junction bases with no gene match: 6. CDR3 coding DNA: TGTGCCAGCAGCAGGCGGGAGTCCGCCTACGAGCAGTACTTC. Translating gives CASSRRESAYEQYF.

This chain uses TRBV25-1 with TRBJ2-3; D not certain. This CDR3 is 13 amino acids long. Germline V CDR1 and CDR2: MGHDK, SYGVNS. Trimming took off 5 bases at V and 2 bases at J, with 8 bases between the two ends. CDR3 nucleotide sequence: TGTGCCAGCAGTTCCAGATACACAGATACGCAGTATTTT. Encoded protein: CASSSRYTDTQYF.

The chain is built from TRBV5-1 and TRBJ2-2; no definite D call. The CDR3 runs to 15 residues. Germline V CDR1 and CDR2: SGHRS, YFSETQ. V lost 4 bases, J lost 1 base, and 11 bases lay in between. The CDR3 sequence is CASSPVVGNTGELFF. The CDR3 nucleotides are TGCGCCAGCAGCCCGGTGGTAGGGAACACCGGGGAGCTGTTTTTT. Full variable domain (missing parts from reference TRBV5-1 and TRBJ2-2): KAGVTQTPRYLIKTRGQQVTLSCSPISGHRSVSWYQQTPGQGLQFLFEYFSETQRNKGNFPGRFSGRQFSNSRSEMNVSTLELGDSALYLCASSPVVGNTGELFFGEGSRLTVL.

Ten or more counts support this clonotype. The rearrangement joins TRBV5-4 to TRBJ2-6; a possible D gene is TRBD2 (5 bases). The CDR3 extends over 14 amino acids. CDR1 SGHNT and CDR2 YYREEE come from the germline V gene (reference sequence). V was pared by 4 bases and J by 4 bases, with 9 bases between. The CDR3 bases are TGTGCCAGCAGCCAGCCGGGGGGGGCCAACGTCCTGACTTTC. It is translated as CASSQPGGANVLTF.

This clonotype showed up just a few times. The chain is built from TRBV7-9 and TRBJ1-6; no clear D gene. Trimming took off 4 bases at V and 10 bases at J, with 11 bases between the two ends. The length of the CDR3 is 13 residues. CDR1 and CDR2 from the germline V gene are SEHNR and FQNEAQ (reference sequence). CDR3 residues: CASSSLSGSPLHF. In DNA, the CDR3 is TGTGCCAGCAGCTCATTGTCTGGGTCACCCCTCCACTTT.

CDR3 coding DNA: TGCAGTGCCCAAAGGGGAACTAATGAAAAACTGTTTTTT. Amino acid sequence: CSAQRGTNEKLFF. V usage is TRBV20-1 and J usage is TRBJ1-4; D might be TRBD1 (5 bases). The CDR3 extends over 13 amino acids. V dropped 6 bases and J dropped 1 base, with 9 bases sitting between them. Germline loops: CDR1 DFQATT, CDR2 SNEGSKA (reference sequence).

The chain is built from TRBV19 and TRBJ1-6; no clear D gene. CDR1 is LNHDA, CDR2 SQIVND, per germline (reference sequence). This CDR3 region has 13 residues. V gave up 5 bases and J gave up 10 bases, with 12 bases separating them. CDR3 DNA: TGTGCCAGTAGTTCTGAAATGGGGTCACCCCTCCACTTT. This sequence encodes CASSSEMGSPLHF.

The V call is TRBV6-1, the J call TRBJ1-2, with D uncertain. CDR3 length: 14 amino acids. The V gene lost 2 bases and the J gene lost 5 bases, with 12 bases spanning the gap. Germline values: CDR1 MNHNS, CDR2 SASEGT. DNA for the CDR3: TGTGCCAGCAGTGAATCCGGCAGTGGGTATGGCTACACCTTC. This gives the protein CASSESGSGYGYTF.

The gene calls are TRBV7-2 and TRBJ2-1; D is undetermined. The germline V gene has CDR1 SGHTA and CDR2 FQGNSA. The length of the CDR3 is 13 residues. The V and J ends lost 5 bases and 10 bases respectively, with 15 bases between them. The CDR3 region has the DNA TGTGCCAGCAGCCCCCGCCGAGAAAAAGAGCAGTTCTTC. This gives the protein CASSPRREKEQFF. Variable domain in full (rest from reference TRBV7-2 and TRBJ2-1): GAGVSQSPSNKVTEKGKDVELRCDPISGHTALYWYRQSLGQGLEFLIYFQGNSAPDKSGLPSDRFSAERTGGSVSTLTIQRTQQEDSAVYLCASSPRREKEQFFGPGTRLTVL.

Remarks on this clonotype: The conserved closing phenylalanine or tryptophan is absent in this CDR3, likely reflecting a read error. The chain joins TRBV7-6 to TRBJ2-5; TRBD2 agrees at 8 bases. V shed 0 bases, J shed 9 bases, and the junction held 9 bases outside the gene matches. Germline values: CDR1 SGHVS, CDR2 FNYEAQ. This CDR3 region has 15 residues. CDR3: CASSLARAGGEAQYL. CDR3 DNA: TGTGCCAGCAGCTTAGCAAGGGCGGGGGGTGAGGCCCAGTACCTC.

Of note for this clonotype: A junction boundary mismatches the germline segment, possibly from a read error. The J gene is TRBJ1-5, the V gene TRBV19, with D possibly matching TRBD1 (5 bases). Germline assignment: CDR1 LNHDA and CDR2 SQIVND (reference sequence). The CDR3 loop spans 14 amino acids. The CDR3 DNA is TGTGCCAGTAGGATAGGGGAGAGCAATCAGCCTCAGCATTTT. Encoded protein: CASRIGESNQPQHF.

In this sample, this clonotype turned up once. A much larger clone differs from this one at a single base, so this may be a read error. The genes are TRBV6-1 and TRBJ1-3; no reliable D call. Germline-derived CDR1 and CDR2 are MNHNS and SASEGT. The CDR3 loop spans 12 amino acids. CDR3 DNA: TGTGCCAGCAGGAGCTCTGGAAACACCATACATTTT. This encodes CASRSSGNTIHF.

The chain links TRBV7-9 to TRBJ2-1; D is tentatively TRBD1 or TRBD2 (6 bases each). The V gene's germline CDR1 is SEHNR and CDR2 FQNEAQ (reference sequence). The CDR3 length is 12 residues. Between the trimmed V and J ends, which lost 7 bases and 8 bases, there was a span of 12 bases. As DNA, the CDR3 is TGTGCCAGCAACGGGGGCCGCGATGAGCAGTTCTTC. Its translation: CASNGGRDEQFF.

This chain links TRBV15 with TRBJ2-5; 8 nucleotides align to TRBD1. Germline V lookup: CDR1 LNHNV, CDR2 YYDKDF (reference sequence). This CDR3 contains 15 residues. J gave up 7 bases and V 4 bases, and 11 bases lay outside the gene matches. For the CDR3, the DNA is TGTGCCACCAGCACTTTAACAGGGGGTGTCGTGACCCAGTACTTC. As protein: CATSTLTGGVVTQYF.

Remarks on this clonotype: At one end the junction does not follow the germline gene, possibly because of a read error. The rearrangement uses TRBV19 and TRBJ1-4, with D tentatively TRBD1 (5 bases). This CDR3 is built from 16 residues. CDR1 LNHDA and CDR2 SQIVND come from the germline V gene (reference sequence). The CDR3, as DNA: TGTGCCAAATCGGAAGTACAGGAAACCCATAATGAAAAACTGGTTTTT. Protein sequence: CAKSEVQETHNEKLVF. The full variable domain, rest sourced from reference TRBV19 and TRBJ1-4, is DGGITQSPKYLFRKEGQNVTLSCEQNLNHDAMYWYRQDPGQGLRLIYYSQIVNDFQKGDIAEGYSVSREKKESFPLTVTSAQKNPTAFYLCAKSEVQETHNEKLVFGSGTQLSVL.

There are many counts of this clonotype. V is TRBV29-1 and J is TRBJ2-3, with D perhaps matching TRBD2 (5 bases). Germline CDR1 is SQVTM and CDR2 is ANQGSEA. The CDR3 spans 11 residues. The V end lost 7 bases, the J end lost 5 bases, and 10 bases lay between the germline ends. In DNA, the CDR3 is TGCAGCGCGGGGTACAGAGATACGCAGTATTTT. It translates to CSAGYRDTQYF.

This chain joins TRBV29-1 and TRBJ2-7, with D unclear. V was cut by 4 bases and J by 3 bases, with 7 bases left in between. The germline CDR1 and CDR2 sequences are SQVTM and ANQGSEA. The CDR3 is made up of 11 amino acids. In DNA form, the CDR3 reads TGCAGCGTTGGTATGGTCTACGAGCAGTACTTC. Translation: CSVGMVYEQYF.

CDR3: CASSPVGTAKETQYF. DNA for the CDR3: TGTGCCAGCAGCCCCGTCGGAACAGCAAAAGAGACCCAGTACTTC. The V gene is TRBV5-5, the J gene TRBJ2-5; D remains unclear. Germline-derived CDR1 and CDR2 are SGHKS and YYEKEE (reference sequence). CDR3 length equals 15 residues. V gave up 4 bases and J gave up 3 bases, with 16 bases separating them. The full variable domain, with the rest looked up from reference TRBV5-5 and TRBJ2-5, is DAGVTQSPTHLIKTRGQQVTLRCSPISGHKSVSWYQQVLGQGPQFIFQYYEKEERGRGNFPDRFSARQFPNYSSELNVNALLLGDSALYLCASSPVGTAKETQYFGPGTRLLVL.

Ten or more counts support this clonotype. The J gene is TRBJ2-2, the V gene TRBV14, with unresolved D. This CDR3 has 13 residues. Per germline, CDR1 SGHDN and CDR2 FVKESK. With 4 bases removed from V and 5 bases from J, the gap between germline ends came to 8 bases. The CDR3 DNA follows: TGTGCCAGCAGCCCAAAAGGGACCGGGGAGCTGTTTTTT. The encoded protein is CASSPKGTGELFF.

This clonotype was seen repeatedly, ten times or more. The rearrangement uses TRBV20-1 and TRBJ1-1, with D hard to call. The CDR3 sequence is 11 residues long. Per the germline V gene, CDR1 is DFQATT and CDR2 is SNEGSKA (reference sequence). The V end was cut by 0 bases, the J end by 7 bases, with 6 bases between. The CDR3 nucleotides are TGCAGTGCTAGAGACACGGTTGAAGCTTTCTTT. This translates into CSARDTVEAFF.

For this clonotype: Relative to the germline gene, one junction end is altered; a read error may explain this. This rearrangement joins TRBV7-3 to TRBJ2-3, with TRBD2 identical over 9 bases. This CDR3 spans 18 amino acids. Per germline, CDR1 SGHTA and CDR2 FQGTGA. CDR3 nucleotides: TGTGCCAGCAGCTTAAGAGCGGGGGGTGGGGGGGCCACAGATGCGCAGTATTTT. Translated: CASSLRAGGGGATDAQYF.

V usage is TRBV20-1 and J usage is TRBJ2-3, with 9 bases identical to TRBD2. CDR1 and CDR2 from the germline V gene are DFQATT and SNEGSKA (reference sequence). The trim removed 6 bases at V and 5 bases at J, leaving 18 bases unmatched. This CDR3 contains 17 residues. The CDR3 sequence is CSASPRTGAGGQDTQYF. The CDR3, as DNA: TGCAGTGCAAGTCCTCGCACGGGAGCGGGAGGTCAAGATACGCAGTATTTT.

The CDR3 DNA sequence: TGTGCCAGCAGTTCGCTACAGGGGGCGTTTGAGCAGTACTTC. This translates into CASSSLQGAFEQYF. The gene calls are TRBV5-4 and TRBJ2-7; TRBD1 agrees at 9 bases. Per the germline V gene, CDR1 is SGHNT and CDR2 is YYREEE (reference sequence). V was pared by 5 bases and J by 7 bases, with 10 bases of the junction left unmatched. CDR3 length equals 14 residues. Full variable domain (remainder filled in from reference TRBV5-4 and TRBJ2-7): ETGVTQSPTHLIKTRGQQVTLRCSSQSGHNTVSWYQQALGQGPQFIFQYYREEENGRGNFPPRFSGLQFPNYSSELNVNALELDDSALYLCASSSLQGAFEQYFGPGTRLTVT.

For this clonotype: It may be a read error: a sequence one base away is much more abundant. This chain uses TRBV4-1 with TRBJ2-6; a possible D gene is TRBD1 (6 bases). The length of the CDR3 is 17 residues. Per germline, CDR1 MGHRA and CDR2 YSYEKL. CDR3 DNA: TGCGCCAGCAGCCCCGAGGACAGTCTCTCTGGGGTCAACGTCCTGACTTTC. Amino acids: CASSPEDSLSGVNVLTF.

This clonotype came up a few times. The genes are TRBV29-1 and TRBJ1-2; D gene ambiguous. The V gene lost 0 bases and the J gene lost 12 bases, with 11 bases spanning the gap. The CDR3 is 11 residues long. Germline assignment: CDR1 SQVTM and CDR2 ANQGSEA. The CDR3: CSVEDYGEDTF. In nucleotides, the CDR3 is TGCAGCGTTGAAGATTACGGGGAGGACACCTTC.

The chain has TRBV2 and TRBJ2-2; D ambiguous. With 3 bases removed from V and 2 bases from J, the gap between germline ends came to 10 bases. Germline CDR1 and CDR2: SNHLY and FYNNEI. The CDR3 is made up of 15 amino acids. The CDR3 spells CASSDVRGNTGELFF. In nucleotides, the CDR3 is TGTGCCAGCAGTGACGTCCGTGGAAACACCGGGGAGCTGTTTTTT.

The V gene is TRBV24-1, the J gene TRBJ1-6; D is perhaps TRBD1 (5 bases). Germline V gene sequence: CDR1 KGHDR, CDR2 SFDVKD. Deletions cut 6 bases from V and 7 bases from J, with 12 bases between. The CDR3 extends over 14 amino acids. CDR3 protein: CATSQGGRNSPLHF. CDR3 DNA sequence: TGTGCCACCAGTCAGGGCGGACGGAATTCACCCCTCCACTTT.